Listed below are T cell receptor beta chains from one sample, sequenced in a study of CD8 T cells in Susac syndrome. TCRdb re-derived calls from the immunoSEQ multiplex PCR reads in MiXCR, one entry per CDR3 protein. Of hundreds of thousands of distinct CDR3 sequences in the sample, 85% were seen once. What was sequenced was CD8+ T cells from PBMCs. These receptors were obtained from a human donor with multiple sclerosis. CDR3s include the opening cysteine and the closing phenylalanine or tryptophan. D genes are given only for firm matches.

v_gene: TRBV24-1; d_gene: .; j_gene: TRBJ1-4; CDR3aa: CATSDLIVETNEKLFF
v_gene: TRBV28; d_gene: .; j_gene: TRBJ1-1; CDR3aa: CATSLGGTEAFF
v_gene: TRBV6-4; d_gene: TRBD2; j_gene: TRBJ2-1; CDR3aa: CASSDFGLADYNEQFF
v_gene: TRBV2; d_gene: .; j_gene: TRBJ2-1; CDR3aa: CASTNVGDEQFF
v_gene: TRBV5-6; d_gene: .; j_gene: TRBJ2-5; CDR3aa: CASSLERPIGETQYF
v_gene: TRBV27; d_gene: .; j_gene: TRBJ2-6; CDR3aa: CASTPGSSGANVLTF
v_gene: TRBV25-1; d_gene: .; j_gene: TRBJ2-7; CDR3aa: CASSLKLGGENYEQYF
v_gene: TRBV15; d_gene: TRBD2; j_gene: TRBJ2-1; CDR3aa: CATSETLAGGRVEQFF
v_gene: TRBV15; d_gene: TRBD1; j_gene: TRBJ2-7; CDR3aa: CATSRDSWTGTAAYEQYF
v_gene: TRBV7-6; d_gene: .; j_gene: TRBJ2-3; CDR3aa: CASSLIGLTDTQYF
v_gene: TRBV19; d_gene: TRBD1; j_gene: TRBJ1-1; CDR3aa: CASQYQGAGTEAFF
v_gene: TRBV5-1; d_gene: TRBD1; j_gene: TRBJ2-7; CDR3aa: CASSWTAGGIYEQYF
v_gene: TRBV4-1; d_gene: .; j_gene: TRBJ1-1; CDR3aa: CASSQDRRITEAFF
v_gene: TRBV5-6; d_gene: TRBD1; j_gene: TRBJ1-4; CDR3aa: CASSLRTGVEKLFF
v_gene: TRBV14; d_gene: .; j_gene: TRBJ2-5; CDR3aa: CASSQAEETQYF
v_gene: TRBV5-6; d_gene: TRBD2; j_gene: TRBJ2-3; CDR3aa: CASSLPTSGSRHSTDTQYF